This T cell receptor beta chain stems from a study of blood T cell repertoires in COVID-19. Study summary: The samples span acute and convalescent COVID-19 from the United States, Italy and Spain.

Per the original data handling: How many nucleated cells were present was estimated from reference gene primer amplification. Clones were sequenced by immunoSEQ multiplex PCR, and TCRdb holds only the in-frame ones, with some missing. V, J and clone size derive from that table, while D and trimming were established from the DNA sequence. The repertoire holds about 170,000 clones, around 74% seen once, with roughly 2.8% in the top ten. V dropped 0 bases and J dropped 8 bases, with 9 bases sitting between them. This CDR3 has 13 amino acids. The germline gives CDR1 LGHDT, CDR2 YNNKEL (reference sequence).

This receptor was obtained from a man in his 70s with acute or convalescent COVID-19. Sample: peripheral blood. The chain has TRBV3-1 (or the pseudogene TRBV3-2) and TRBJ2-3; TRBD2 might be the D (5 bases). CDR3 sequence (DNA): TGTGCCAGCAGCCAAGAGACTATCCGTACGCAGTATTTT. This gives the protein CASSQETIRTQYF.